The 30 T cell receptor beta chains presented below share a single source sample, sequenced in a study of identical twins. TCRdb independently ran MiXCR on the 5' RACE reads; one entry per CDR3 protein. The top ten hold approximately 4.5% of the sample, which has 550,000 to 700,000 distinct CDR3 sequences, about 20% seen once. These same records also appear under a second study, on T cells expressing NK-cell markers.

Sequencing was performed on PBMCs. These receptors all come from a woman aged 18-30 years in good health.

This clonotype was observed a handful of times. The chain uses TRBV20-1 and TRBJ2-1; TRBD2 matches at 11 bases. V dropped 0 bases and J dropped 5; count of bases not matched to a gene: 0. The CDR3 is 14 residues long. Germline values: CDR1 DFQATT, CDR2 SNEGSKA (reference sequence). The CDR3 loop is CSARDSGRDNEQFF. In DNA, the CDR3 is TGCAGTGCTAGAGATAGCGGGAGGGACAATGAGCAGTTCTTC.

The chain has TRBV12-3 or TRBV12-4 and TRBJ2-3, with 11 bases fitting TRBD1. The CDR3 runs to 17 residues. J was trimmed by 6 bases and V by 0 bases; bases with no gene match: 8. The CDR3 DNA reads TGTGCCAGCAGTTTAGCGTTTCGGACAGGGGGCGAGGATACGCAGTATTTT. This translates into CASSLAFRTGGEDTQYF.

This chain connects TRBV28 to TRBJ2-7, with TRBD1 as a possible D gene (6 bases). Germline CDR1 is MDHEN and CDR2 is SYDVKM. The V and J ends lost 2 bases and 3 bases respectively, with 14 bases between them. This CDR3 is built from 15 residues. Here the CDR3 DNA reads TGTGCCAGCAGTTTAGTCTTGGGACAAGGCTACGAGCAGTACTTC. Translated, it gives CASSLVLGQGYEQYF.

This clonotype was seen many times. J is TRBJ2-1 and V is TRBV29-1, with D tentatively TRBD2 (5 bases). V dropped 5 bases and J dropped 8 bases, with 13 bases sitting between them. CDR1 and CDR2 (germline): SQVTM, ANQGSEA. CDR3 length equals 12 residues. CDR3 sequence reads: CSVKDGRDEQFF. The CDR3 coding sequence is TGCAGCGTTAAGGACGGGCGGGATGAGCAGTTCTTC.

This clonotype has a count of ten or more. This sequence joins TRBV6-5 and TRBJ2-3; possible D gene TRBD2, 6 bases. CDR1 and CDR2 (germline): MNHEY, SVGAGI. The V end lost 0 bases, the J end lost 1 base, and 8 bases lay between the germline ends. This CDR3 spans 15 amino acids. In DNA, the CDR3 is TGTGCCAGCAGTTACTCACCGGGAGGCACAGATACGCAGTATTTT. It is translated as CASSYSPGGTDTQYF.

The CDR3 is CASSSPGQGAHEQYF. Written as DNA, the CDR3 is TGTGCCAGCAGTTCCCCGGGACAGGGGGCCCACGAGCAGTACTTC. The chain uses TRBV27 and TRBJ2-7; 12 bases match TRBD1. The V gene end was trimmed by 4 bases and the J gene end by 5 bases; junction bases not matched to a gene: 6. The CDR3 has 15 residues. Germline V gene lookup returns CDR1 MNHEY and CDR2 SMNVEV (reference sequence).

The J gene is TRBJ1-5, the V gene TRBV27, with D unclear. There are 14 residues in the CDR3. Germline V lookup: CDR1 MNHEY, CDR2 SMNVEV (reference sequence). Trimming took 3 bases from V and 7 from J, leaving 13 bases between them. CDR3 sequence (DNA): TGTGCCAGCAGTTTGCTCGTGGGCGGGCAGCCCCAGCATTTT. Its protein product is CASSLLVGGQPQHF.

The genes are TRBV19 and TRBJ2-2; perhaps TRBD2 as D (6 bases). This CDR3 is built from 15 residues. The V gene's germline CDR1 is LNHDA and CDR2 SQIVND (reference sequence). V gave up 2 bases and J gave up 0 bases, with 7 bases separating them. The CDR3: CASSILATNTGELFF. In DNA form, the CDR3 reads TGTGCCAGTAGTATACTAGCGACGAACACCGGGGAGCTGTTTTTT.

The V gene is TRBV29-1, the J gene TRBJ2-7; D possibly matches TRBD1 or TRBD2 (6 bases each). The germline V gene has CDR1 SQVTM and CDR2 ANQGSEA. This CDR3 has 13 amino acids. Trimming removed 4 bases at V and 3 bases at J, with 13 bases between. CDR3 in amino acids: CSVGGGGHYEQYF. The CDR3, as DNA: TGCAGCGTTGGAGGGGGAGGCCACTACGAGCAGTACTTC.

The chain couples TRBV5-1 to TRBJ1-1; D is uncertain. There are 14 residues in the CDR3. Germline V gene sequence: CDR1 SGHRS, CDR2 YFSETQ. The V gene lost 2 bases and the J gene lost 1 base, with 9 bases spanning the gap. This CDR3 reads CASSLAQANTEAFF. CDR3 DNA: TGCGCCAGCAGCTTAGCTCAGGCGAACACTGAAGCTTTCTTT.

The V gene is TRBV29-1, the J gene TRBJ2-5; D remains unclear. V dropped 4 bases and J dropped 1 base, with 10 bases sitting between them. Germline lookup yields CDR1 SQVTM and CDR2 ANQGSEA. The CDR3 runs to 13 residues. CDR3 sequence reads: CSVVGIGQETQYF. In nucleotides, the CDR3 is TGCAGCGTTGTAGGGATCGGCCAAGAGACCCAGTACTTC.

V and J are TRBV7-3 and TRBJ2-1; D tentatively reads TRBD1 or TRBD2 (5 bases each). The CDR3 consists of 15 residues. Germline CDR1 SGHTA, CDR2 FQGTGA. V was shortened by 6 bases and J by 0 bases, with 12 bases between the two germline ends. CDR3 sequence: CASSSGASSYNEQFF. For the CDR3, the DNA is TGTGCCAGCAGTTCCGGGGCGAGCTCCTACAATGAGCAGTTCTTC.

The sample holds many counts of this clonotype. The chain joins TRBV10-3 to TRBJ1-1, with 7 bases fitting TRBD1. Germline V gives CDR1 ENHRY, CDR2 SYGVKD. Trimming cost V 3 bases and J 5 bases; bases outside gene matches: 6. The length of the CDR3 is 14 residues. Here the CDR3 reads CAISESRGRTEAFF. CDR3 DNA sequence: TGTGCCATCAGTGAATCGAGGGGGCGGACTGAAGCTTTCTTT.

J is TRBJ2-7 and V is TRBV2; TRBD1 is a possible D gene (5 bases). This CDR3 is 14 amino acids long. In germline, CDR1 is SNHLY, CDR2 FYNNEI. Trimming shortened V by 7 bases and J by 0 bases, and 13 bases separated the two germline ends. The CDR3 sequence is CASNGHDPSYEQYF. The DNA of the CDR3 is TGTGCCAGCAACGGACACGATCCCTCCTACGAGCAGTACTTC. The full variable domain, with the rest looked up from reference TRBV2 and TRBJ2-7, is EPEVTQTPSHQVTQMGQEVILRCVPISNHLYFYWYRQILGQKVEFLVSFYNNEISEKSEIFDDQFSVERPDGSNFTLKIRSTKLEDSAMYFCASNGHDPSYEQYFGPGTRLTVT.

The genes are TRBV6-1 and TRBJ1-6, with D maybe TRBD1 (6 bases). The CDR3 spans 14 residues. V shed 0 bases and J shed 8 bases, with 8 bases lying between them. Germline V gives CDR1 MNHNS, CDR2 SASEGT. The CDR3 nucleotides read TGTGCCAGCAGTGAAGCCGGGGGCGATTCACCCCTCCACTTT. Its translation is CASSEAGGDSPLHF.

The V call is TRBV20-1, the J call TRBJ1-2; a possible D gene is TRBD1 (5 bases). The germline V gene has CDR1 DFQATT and CDR2 SNEGSKA (reference sequence). V gave up 5 bases and J gave up 6 bases, with 19 bases separating them. The CDR3 is made up of 14 amino acids. The CDR3 protein is CSAPLGQGRDGYTF. The CDR3 coding sequence is TGCAGTGCTCCGTTAGGGCAGGGAAGAGATGGCTACACCTTC.

The V gene is TRBV29-1, the J gene TRBJ2-3; D may be TRBD1 (6 bases). This CDR3 has 15 amino acids. The V gene's germline CDR1 is SQVTM and CDR2 ANQGSEA. Between the trimmed V and J ends, which lost 1 base and 3 bases, there was a span of 14 bases. In nucleotides, the CDR3 is TGCAGCGTTGAAGCCCGAGGGGGTGAAACAGATACGCAGTATTTT. Translated: CSVEARGGETDTQYF.

The chain combines TRBV18 with TRBJ2-7; D is undetermined. The V gene lost 6 bases and the J gene lost 6 bases, with 18 bases spanning the gap. The germline V gene has CDR1 KGHSH and CDR2 LQKENI. CDR3 length: 14 amino acids. The CDR3 here is CASSPGSAPTEQYF. The DNA for the CDR3 is TGTGCCAGCTCCCCCGGGTCTGCCCCTACCGAGCAGTACTTC. Looking up the rest from reference TRBV18 and TRBJ2-7 gives the full variable domain: NAGVMQNPRHLVRRRGQEARLRCSPMKGHSHVYWYRQLPEEGLKFMVYLQKENIIDESGMPKERFSAEFPKEGPSILRIQQVVRGDSAAYFCASSPGSAPTEQYFGPGTRLTVT.

The chain links TRBV5-1 to TRBJ2-1; 10 bases fit TRBD2. Trimming at V came to 0 bases and at J to 4 bases, leaving 4 bases not matched to a gene. CDR3 length equals 16 residues. Germline V gives CDR1 SGHRS, CDR2 YFSETQ. CDR3 sequence reads: CASSLDPSGGYNEQFF. In nucleotides, the CDR3 is TGCGCCAGCAGCTTGGACCCTAGCGGGGGATACAATGAGCAGTTCTTC. Full variable domain (missing parts from reference TRBV5-1 and TRBJ2-1): KAGVTQTPRYLIKTRGQQVTLSCSPISGHRSVSWYQQTPGQGLQFLFEYFSETQRNKGNFPGRFSGRQFSNSRSEMNVSTLELGDSALYLCASSLDPSGGYNEQFFGPGTRLTVL.

In its sample, this clonotype was seen many times. The chain uses TRBV24-1 and TRBJ2-1; D not resolved. Germline assignment: CDR1 KGHDR and CDR2 SFDVKD. With 4 bases removed from V and 8 bases from J, the gap between germline ends came to 11 bases. The CDR3 has 13 amino acids. CDR3 nucleotides: TGTGCCACCAGTGAGCCGAATGTAGATGAGCAGTTCTTC. Residues: CATSEPNVDEQFF.

The chain combines TRBV5-6 with TRBJ1-1, with D hard to call. CDR1 and CDR2 from the germline V gene are SGHDT and YYEEEE. This CDR3 has 15 residues. The ends were cut back, 4 bases at V and 0 bases at J, with 13 bases in the middle. As DNA, the CDR3 is TGTGCCAGCAGCCACGGCTGGGCTATGAACACTGAAGCTTTCTTT. Translated, it gives CASSHGWAMNTEAFF.

This clonotype was detected only a few times. The chain uses TRBV29-1 and TRBJ1-1, with D possibly matching TRBD1 (5 bases). Germline V lookup: CDR1 SQVTM, CDR2 ANQGSEA. V was clipped by 7 bases and J by 1 base, with 13 bases between them. The CDR3 loop spans 13 amino acids. The CDR3 protein is CSGGRGRNTEAFF. CDR3 sequence (DNA): TGCAGCGGGGGAAGGGGACGGAACACTGAAGCTTTCTTT.

This clonotype was observed a handful of times. The rearrangement joins TRBV21-1 to TRBJ2-1; the table assigns TRBD1, which was not confirmed against the DNA. TRBV21-1 counts as a pseudogene. The CDR3 is made up of 15 amino acids. The CDR3 bases are TGTGCCAGCCCCAAGTGGGACAGGAATTACAATGAGCAGTTCTTC. Amino acids: CASPKWDRNYNEQFF.

This chain uses TRBV5-1 with TRBJ2-7; D remains unclear. Germline CDR1 and CDR2: SGHRS and YFSETQ. Trimming cost V 5 bases and J 1 base, with 10 bases left between them. The CDR3 extends over 13 amino acids. CDR3: CASSNRSSYEQYF. The CDR3 DNA follows: TGCGCCAGCAGTAACAGATCTTCCTACGAGCAGTACTTC.

This clonotype has a count of ten or more. This chain connects TRBV7-2 to TRBJ2-2; a possible D gene is TRBD2 (6 bases). Germline lookup yields CDR1 SGHTA and CDR2 FQGNSA. V lost 10 bases to trimming and J lost 5 bases, with 20 bases between them. CDR3 size: 15 residues. The CDR3 DNA is TGTGCCAACAGGCGGGGTGCGGAGAGAACCGGGGAGCTGTTTTTT. It encodes CANRRGAERTGELFF.

This clonotype has at least ten counts. The chain joins TRBV20-1 to TRBJ2-1, with 11 bases aligning to TRBD2. Per the germline V gene, CDR1 is DFQATT and CDR2 is SNEGSKA (reference sequence). J lost 7 bases, V lost 6 bases, and 11 bases had no gene match. The CDR3 length is 15 residues. This CDR3 reads CSAGKVAGGENEQFF. For the CDR3, the DNA is TGCAGTGCCGGAAAGGTAGCGGGAGGGGAGAATGAGCAGTTCTTC.

The chain is built from TRBV6-1 and TRBJ2-1; 11 bases align to TRBD2. The CDR3 runs 16 residues. V gave up 6 bases and J gave up 4 bases; unmatched junction bases: 8. Germline loops: CDR1 MNHNS, CDR2 SASEGT. DNA for the CDR3: TGTGCCAGCAGCGAGGAAACTAGCGGGAGTTACAATGAGCAGTTCTTC. It specifies CASSEETSGSYNEQFF.

This clonotype has only a few counts. The chain couples TRBV20-1 to TRBJ2-1; the D gene is possibly TRBD2 (6 bases). V lost 3 bases, J lost 4 bases, and 19 bases lay in between. Per germline, CDR1 DFQATT and CDR2 SNEGSKA (reference sequence). The CDR3 covers 16 residues. As DNA, the CDR3 is TGCAGTGCTAGGGGAGGAGGGCTGGGCCCGTACAATGAGCAGTTCTTC. Residues: CSARGGGLGPYNEQFF.

The chain joins TRBV6-5 to TRBJ2-2; D gene ambiguous. V shed 5 bases and J shed 7 bases, with 8 bases lying between them. The length of the CDR3 is 12 residues. Per germline, CDR1 MNHEY and CDR2 SVGAGI. This CDR3 is CASSPPFGELFF. The CDR3, as DNA: TGTGCCAGCAGTCCCCCGTTCGGGGAGCTGTTTTTT.

This chain links TRBV29-1 with TRBJ2-7; D not resolved. The germline CDR1 and CDR2 sequences are SQVTM and ANQGSEA. Trimming removed 6 bases at V and 4 bases at J, with 10 bases between. The length of the CDR3 is 11 residues. CDR3 nucleotides: TGCAGCGTGAACAGTCTATACGAGCAGTACTTC. Translating gives CSVNSLYEQYF.